The sequence of this TCR beta chain was determined in a study of T-cell memory formation after mild COVID-19. Study overall: Clusters of TCRs were largely donor specific.

TCRdb processed the 5' RACE reads anew with MiXCR; each CDR3 protein has one entry. The sample consists of around 430,000 distinct CDR3 sequences, roughly 15% of them appearing once. The V and J ends lost 9 bases and 0 bases, in that order; junction bases with no gene match: 7. CDR1 and CDR2 (germline): MNHEY, SMNVEV (reference sequence). This CDR3 contains 14 residues. Material: PBMCs or a T cell subset sorted from them (not recorded which). V usage is TRBV27 and J usage is TRBJ2-7, with TRBD2 matching 8 bases. The sequence came from a man in his late teens or twenties who had mild COVID-19 (a few samples of this study predate the infection). Cell type and time point are not known. The CDR3 protein is CASAVAGRSYEQYF. The DNA of the CDR3 is TGTGCCAGTGCGGTAGCGGGGCGCTCCTACGAGCAGTACTTC.